What follows are 14 T cell receptor beta chains derived from one specimen sequenced in a study of OX40 agonist ivuxolimab in advanced cancers. Profiling relied on immunoSEQ multiplex PCR, and the TCRdb table lists in-frame clones only, not all of them. Of under 75,000 clones detected, roughly nine tenths appear once; the ten largest clones hold about 0.82%. Sequenced here: CD4+ or CD8+ T cells sorted from blood, sampled in a trial of the OX40 agonist ivuxolimab. The receptors stem from an adult with an advanced solid tumor such as melanoma, head and neck, liver or kidney cancer.

The chain carries TRBV27 and TRBJ2-6, with 12 bases identical to TRBD2. Germline loops: CDR1 MNHEY, CDR2 SMNVEV (reference sequence). The CDR3 spans 17 residues. V lost 5 bases to trimming and J lost 0 bases; unmatched junction nucleotides: 2. Here the CDR3 DNA reads TGTGCCAGCAGTCCTAGCGGGGGGGCCTCTGGGGCCAACGTCCTGACTTTC. It encodes CASSPSGGASGANVLTF.

This clone was picked up a small number of times. The rearrangement links TRBV5-6 to TRBJ1-1, with a possible D match to TRBD1 (5 bases). The CDR3 spans 17 residues. Germline V gene lookup returns CDR1 SGHDT and CDR2 YYEEEE. With 4 bases removed from V and 0 bases from J, the gap between germline ends came to 19 bases. The CDR3 coding sequence is TGTGCCAGCAGCCCCGTGGGGGGGATTAGGATGAACACTGAAGCTTTCTTT. Its translation is CASSPVGGIRMNTEAFF.

This clone was picked up a small number of times. The J gene is TRBJ1-1, the V gene TRBV15; D gene uncertain. The CDR3 runs to 16 residues. Germline V gives CDR1 LNHNV, CDR2 YYDKDF (reference sequence). The V and J ends lost 3 bases and 0 bases respectively, with 14 bases between them. The CDR3 DNA reads TGTGCCACCAGCAGCGGTTGGGCAGATATGAACACTGAAGCTTTCTTT. Amino acid sequence: CATSSGWADMNTEAFF.

V gene TRBV5-4 combines with J gene TRBJ2-7, with 12 bases fitting TRBD2. The germline V gene has CDR1 SGHNT and CDR2 YYREEE (reference sequence). The CDR3 has 14 residues. Losses at the gene ends were 4 bases for V and 2 bases for J; bases not matched to a gene: 1. The CDR3 protein is CASSRTSGTYEQYF. The CDR3 bases are TGTGCCAGCAGCCGGACTAGCGGGACCTACGAGCAGTACTTC.

The rearrangement uses TRBV15 and TRBJ2-1; D is uncertain. CDR1 and CDR2 (germline): LNHNV, YYDKDF (reference sequence). Trimming took off 0 bases at V and 6 bases at J, with 18 bases between the two ends. The CDR3 is 17 residues long. Written as DNA, the CDR3 is TGTGCCACCAGCAGAGATCTTACCCCCTTGTCGGTCAATGAGCAGTTCTTC. Translation: CATSRDLTPLSVNEQFF.

In its sample, this clone was seen once. This chain uses TRBV9 with TRBJ2-5; 9 bases map to TRBD1. The V gene's germline CDR1 is SGDLS and CDR2 YYNGEE. The trim removed 3 bases at V and 1 base at J, leaving 4 bases unmatched. The CDR3 sequence is 15 residues long. This CDR3 reads CASSGGTGPQETQYF. The CDR3 coding sequence is TGTGCCAGCAGCGGGGGGACAGGGCCCCAAGAGACCCAGTACTTC.

On this clone: Other nucleotide sequences from this sample produce the same CDR3. The chain employs TRBV11-2 and TRBJ2-3; 7 bases agree with TRBD2. The CDR3 has 13 amino acids. The V gene's germline CDR1 is SGHAT and CDR2 FQNNGV. V lost 6 bases, J lost 5 bases, and 5 bases stayed unmatched. The CDR3 DNA is TGTGCCAGCAGTTGGACTAGACGAGATACGCAGTATTTT. Its translation is CASSWTRRDTQYF. Full variable domain (remainder filled in from reference TRBV11-2 and TRBJ2-3): EAGVAQSPRYKIIEKRQSVAFWCNPISGHATLYWYQQILGQGPKLLIQFQNNGVVDDSQLPKDRFSAERLKGVDSTLKIQPAKLEDSAVYLCASSWTRRDTQYFGPGTRLTVL.

The J gene is TRBJ2-5, the V gene TRBV2, with TRBD2 identical over 12 bases. Germline V gene data show CDR1 as SNHLY and CDR2 as FYNNEI. The CDR3 has 15 residues. The J segment lost 5 bases and the V segment lost 6 bases, leaving 7 bases of the junction unmatched. The CDR3 nucleotides are TGTGCCAGCAGCGTCCCTAGCGGGGGGGATGAGACCCAGTACTTC. Residues: CASSVPSGGDETQYF.

This clone was found a few times. The chain combines TRBV5-1 with TRBJ2-7, with TRBD1 matching 9 bases. This CDR3 has 19 residues. The V segment lost 0 bases and the J segment 3 bases; nucleotides outside the gene matches: 16. Germline-derived CDR1 and CDR2 are SGHRS and YFSETQ. As DNA, the CDR3 is TGCGCCAGCAGCTTGGCCAATTCGATGGGACAGGGACGAAACTACGAGCAGTACTTC. Amino acids: CASSLANSMGQGRNYEQYF. Full variable domain (rest looked up from reference TRBV5-1 and TRBJ2-7): KAGVTQTPRYLIKTRGQQVTLSCSPISGHRSVSWYQQTPGQGLQFLFEYFSETQRNKGNFPGRFSGRQFSNSRSEMNVSTLELGDSALYLCASSLANSMGQGRNYEQYFGPGTRLTVT.

This clone was recorded only once. CDR3 sequence reads: CASSEDSPNSPLHF. CDR3 DNA: TGCGCCAGCAGTGAGGACAGTCCCAATTCACCCCTCCACTTT. The genes are TRBV10-2 and TRBJ1-6, with TRBD1 as a possible D gene (5 bases). From germline, CDR1 is WSHSY and CDR2 SAAADI. This CDR3 has 14 amino acids. Trimming shortened V by 2 bases and J by 7 bases, and 9 bases separated the two germline ends.

This clone was detected only once. The chain couples TRBV19 to TRBJ2-3, with a tentative D call TRBD2 (5 bases). CDR1 and CDR2 from the germline V gene are LNHDA and SQIVND (reference sequence). The CDR3 runs 16 residues. V was cut by 1 base and J by 2 bases, with 13 bases left in between. The CDR3 loop reads CASSIGQPTITDTQYF. The CDR3 DNA reads as TGTGCCAGTAGTATAGGGCAGCCGACTATCACAGATACGCAGTATTTT.

The chain is built from TRBV7-3 and TRBJ2-3; D remains unclear. V shed 4 bases and J shed 2 bases, with 16 bases lying between them. The CDR3 runs 16 residues. In germline, CDR1 is SGHTA, CDR2 FQGTGA. CDR3 DNA sequence: TGTGCCAGCAGCTCCGGGTTCGGGCCCGACACAGATACGCAGTATTTT. Protein sequence: CASSSGFGPDTDTQYF.

The chain carries TRBV6-1 and TRBJ2-5; no clear D gene. CDR3 size: 11 residues. CDR1 and CDR2 (germline): MNHNS, SASEGT. Trimming shortened V by 7 bases and J by 5 bases, and 8 bases separated the two germline ends. CDR3: CASNSWETQYF. In DNA, the CDR3 is TGTGCCAGCAATAGCTGGGAGACCCAGTACTTC.

The chain uses TRBV6-1 and TRBJ1-2; 7 nucleotides match TRBD1. Germline V gives CDR1 MNHNS, CDR2 SASEGT. The CDR3 has 15 residues. Losses at the gene ends were 1 base for V and 0 bases for J; bases not matched to a gene: 2. In DNA, the CDR3 is TGTGCCAGCAGTGAAGGGACAGGAGCTAACTATGGCTACACCTTC. This codes for CASSEGTGANYGYTF.